This TCR beta chain came from a study of type 1 and type 2 diabetes patients. Looking at the study overall: Donors were type 1 diabetes, type 2 diabetes, or nondiabetic controls.

The PCR template was genomic DNA. The TCR beta CDR3 region was amplified using 30 forward and 13 reverse primers. In TCRdb, the multiplex PCR reads were re-called with MiXCR into one record per CDR3 protein. The sample holds fewer than 300,000 distinct CDR3 sequences, around 47% seen once. This clonotype was found a few times. This CDR3 contains 12 residues. V was pared by 8 bases and J by 9 bases, with 14 bases between. From germline, CDR1 is SNHLY and CDR2 FYNNEI. This sequence joins TRBV2 and TRBJ2-1, with a weak D call TRBD2 (6 bases). Material for sequencing was peripheral blood mononuclear cells (PBMCs). This receptor was taken from a young man with type 2 diabetes. This CDR3 is CASGPAGGEQFF. CDR3 nucleotides: TGTGCCAGCGGGCCCGCCGGGGGTGAGCAGTTCTTC.